Listed here are 5 T cell receptor beta chains from one sample, sequenced in a study of T cell repertoires in cytomegalovirus infection. TCRdb passed the reads through MiXCR, listing each CDR3 protein once. The data hold about 260,000 distinct CDR3 sequences, with approximately 9% observed a single time. Sequenced material: PBMCs. Receptor source: a human donor in good health (CMV status not recorded). Some clones in this sample may be carry-over from other donors' samples.

This clonotype was detected many times. This chain uses TRBV19 with TRBJ2-5; 9 bases line up with TRBD2. The V segment lost 6 bases and the J segment 5 bases; nucleotides outside the gene matches: 10. The CDR3 sequence is 15 residues long. The germline CDR1 and CDR2 sequences are LNHDA and SQIVND (reference sequence). CDR3: CASSPAGGPAETQYF. CDR3 nucleotide sequence: TGTGCCAGTAGCCCGGCGGGAGGGCCCGCGGAGACCCAGTACTTC.

There are many counts of this clonotype. Mismatch with germline at one junction end may stem from a read error. The CDR3 nucleotides read TGTGCGAGCAAGGGGCAGGGGGCGCGGAAAGCTTTCTTT. It specifies CASKGQGARKAFF. This chain links TRBV7-2 with TRBJ1-1, with TRBD1 identical over 8 bases. The length of the CDR3 is 13 residues. The germline V gene encodes CDR1 SGHTA and CDR2 FQGNSA.

This clonotype has a single count. The chain joins TRBV20-1 to TRBJ1-2; D is unclear. This CDR3 has 11 residues. Germline CDR1 and CDR2: DFQATT and SNEGSKA (reference sequence). The germline V and J ends were trimmed by 4 bases and 8 bases, with 11 bases remaining between them. In DNA, the CDR3 is TGCAGTGCTACAAATCTTGGAGGCTACACCTTC. This translates into CSATNLGGYTF.

This clonotype has only a few counts. The rearrangement uses TRBV5-1 and TRBJ2-3; D is ambiguous. The CDR3 length is 15 residues. Germline V gene lookup returns CDR1 SGHRS and CDR2 YFSETQ. Trimming removed 1 base at V and 0 bases at J, with 9 bases between. In DNA, the CDR3 is TGCGCCAGCAGCTTGCTTGGGAAGAGCACAGATACGCAGTATTTT. It is translated as CASSLLGKSTDTQYF.

Many counts were recorded for this clonotype. This chain connects TRBV11-2 to TRBJ2-7; no clear D gene. The CDR3 runs to 14 residues. The V gene lost 5 bases and the J gene lost 5 bases, with 16 bases spanning the gap. Germline CDR1 reads SGHAT; CDR2 reads FQNNGV. Here the CDR3 DNA reads TGTGCCAGCAGCCGACTCAACCTTTTCCACGAGCAGTACTTC. Its protein product is CASSRLNLFHEQYF.